Below are 14 T cell receptor beta chains sequenced from a single sample in a study of Tregs in tolerant kidney transplant recipients. Recipients received nonmyeloablative bone marrow transplants from related graft donors, with transient mixed chimerism. Generated by immunoSEQ multiplex PCR, the TCRdb table keeps only in-frame clones and is missing some. Seen here are about 90,000 clones, roughly 93% observed once, and the top ten hold roughly 1.5%. The input for sequencing was CD4+ T cells from blood (PBMCs), taken 12 months after the transplant. The receptors originated from a human patient who received a combined kidney and bone marrow transplant. Some T cells may originate from the graft donor.

The count of this clone is one. In DNA form, the CDR3 reads TGCGCCAGCGCGGCTGCGGGCACAGATACGCAGTATTTT. Translating gives CASAAAGTDTQYF. The chain uses TRBV10-2 and TRBJ2-3; D uncertain. The V end lost 8 bases, the J end lost 1 base, and 10 bases lay between the germline ends. Germline V gene lookup returns CDR1 WSHSY and CDR2 SAAADI. The CDR3 is 13 residues long.

The V and J genes are TRBV25-1 and TRBJ1-1, with TRBD1 matching over 7 bases. Losses at the gene ends were 3 bases for V and 0 bases for J; bases not matched to a gene: 10. This CDR3 contains 17 residues. Per germline, CDR1 MGHDK and CDR2 SYGVNS. The CDR3 DNA is TGTGCCAGCAGTGATCACGACAGGGTAAGGTTGAACACTGAAGCTTTCTTT. Translated: CASSDHDRVRLNTEAFF.

The chain joins TRBV2 to TRBJ1-1; the match to TRBD1 covers 8 bases. The length of the CDR3 is 14 residues. Looked up from germline, CDR1 is SNHLY and CDR2 is FYNNEI. The J segment lost 1 base and the V segment lost 5 bases, leaving 3 bases of the junction unmatched. The DNA of the CDR3 is TGTGCCAGCAGTCGACAGGGGCGGAACACTGAAGCTTTCTTT. This codes for CASSRQGRNTEAFF. Filled out from reference TRBV2 and TRBJ1-1, the complete variable domain reads EPEVTQTPSHQVTQMGQEVILRCVPISNHLYFYWYRQILGQKVEFLVSFYNNEISEKSEIFDDQFSVERPDGSNFTLKIRSTKLEDSAMYFCASSRQGRNTEAFFGQGTRLTVV.

The rearrangement uses TRBV13 and TRBJ1-2; 8 bases fit TRBD1. The CDR3 loop spans 13 amino acids. Unmatched junction bases numbered 5, after V lost 5 bases and J lost 6 bases. Germline V gives CDR1 PRHDT, CDR2 FYEKMQ (reference sequence). The chain's CDR3 is CASSKGQENGYTF. The CDR3 nucleotides read TGTGCCAGCAGCAAGGGACAGGAGAATGGCTACACCTTC.

The gene calls are TRBV18 and TRBJ1-3, with 10 bases lining up with TRBD1. Germline trimming cut 6 bases from V and 0 bases from J; bases unmatched to any gene: 2. Germline V lookup: CDR1 KGHSH, CDR2 LQKENI. There are 15 residues in the CDR3. The CDR3 reads CASSRDRGSGNTIYF. The CDR3 DNA is TGTGCCAGCTCGCGGGACAGGGGCTCTGGAAACACCATATATTTT.

This chain uses TRBV27 with TRBJ2-3, with D maybe TRBD2 (6 bases). Trimming cost V 6 bases and J 3 bases, with 19 bases left between them. There are 16 residues in the CDR3. Germline CDR1 and CDR2: MNHEY and SMNVEV (reference sequence). CDR3 nucleotides: TGTGCCAGCAGCTCTTATCCATTCGGGGGTACAGATACGCAGTATTTT. This gives the protein CASSSYPFGGTDTQYF.

The chain combines TRBV6-6 with TRBJ2-3; 11 bases are shared with TRBD1. J was trimmed by 2 bases and V by 4 bases; bases with no gene match: 5. Germline assignment: CDR1 MNHNY and CDR2 SVGAGI (reference sequence). The CDR3 is made up of 16 amino acids. The CDR3 DNA reads TGTGCCAGCAGTTCGGACAGGGGGCGCATCACAGATACGCAGTATTTT. Translation gives CASSSDRGRITDTQYF.

This chain links TRBV10-3 with TRBJ1-2; 10 bases map to TRBD1. Germline V gene data show CDR1 as ENHRY and CDR2 as SYGVKD. With 5 bases clipped from V and 10 bases from J, the junction kept 4 bases outside the gene matches. CDR3 length: 12 residues. CDR3 in DNA: TGTGCCATCAGTTCGACAGGGGGCCACTACACCTTC. Amino acid sequence: CAISSTGGHYTF.

The V and J genes are TRBV7-3 and TRBJ2-5; 13 bases are a match to TRBD2. This CDR3 is 16 amino acids long. After removal of 4 bases from V and 3 bases from J, the junction contained 5 bases not matched to a gene. Germline lookup yields CDR1 SGHTA and CDR2 FQGTGA. The CDR3 is CASSSPTSGGKETQYF. For the CDR3, the DNA is TGTGCCAGCAGCTCCCCGACTAGCGGGGGGAAAGAGACCCAGTACTTC.

This rearrangement joins TRBV7-2 to TRBJ1-3, with 10 bases lining up with TRBD1. V shed 5 bases, J shed 2 bases, and the junction held 6 bases outside the gene matches. Germline CDR1 is SGHTA and CDR2 is FQGNSA. The CDR3 consists of 16 residues. CDR3 sequence reads: CASSQRQGAAGNTIYF. The CDR3 coding sequence is TGTGCCAGCAGCCAGAGACAGGGGGCGGCTGGAAACACCATATATTTT.

V and J are TRBV23-1 and TRBJ1-2, with 12 bases aligning to TRBD1. TRBV23-1 is filed as an ORF, its function uncertain. The J segment lost 0 bases and the V segment lost 4 bases, leaving 9 bases of the junction unmatched. The CDR3 extends over 18 amino acids. The CDR3 region has the DNA TGCGCCAGCAGTCGACAAGGGACAGGGGGCGTTCCTAACTATGGCTACACCTTC. Its translation is CASSRQGTGGVPNYGYTF.

This clone was observed a few times. J is TRBJ2-3 and V is TRBV5-1, with 9 bases lining up with TRBD1. Germline CDR1 and CDR2: SGHRS and YFSETQ. The CDR3 length is 14 residues. With V trimmed by 5 bases and J by 3 bases, 4 bases remained unmatched. Here the CDR3 reads CASRTGGRTDTQYF. CDR3 bases: TGCGCCAGCAGGACAGGGGGGAGGACAGATACGCAGTATTTT.

V usage is TRBV5-1 and J usage is TRBJ2-1; 7 bases agree with TRBD2. The CDR3 consists of 15 residues. Germline V CDR1 and CDR2: SGHRS, YFSETQ. Trimming cost V 3 bases and J 4 bases; bases outside gene matches: 7. CDR3 sequence reads: CASSSIGEGYNEQFF. CDR3 sequence (DNA): TGCGCCAGCAGCTCGATTGGGGAGGGATACAATGAGCAGTTCTTC.

The chain uses TRBV7-2 and TRBJ1-5, with unresolved D. The V and J ends lost 1 base and 5 bases respectively, with 9 bases between them. The CDR3 sequence is 14 residues long. Germline CDR1 and CDR2: SGHTA and FQGNSA. The CDR3 region has the DNA TGTGCCAGCAGCTTAGGACGGGGAGATCAGCCCCAGCATTTT. Protein: CASSLGRGDQPQHF. The entire variable domain, with the rest obtained from reference TRBV7-2 and TRBJ1-5, is as follows: GAGVSQSPSNKVTEKGKDVELRCDPISGHTALYWYRQSLGQGLEFLIYFQGNSAPDKSGLPSDRFSAERTGGSVSTLTIQRTQQEDSAVYLCASSLGRGDQPQHFGDGTRLSIL.